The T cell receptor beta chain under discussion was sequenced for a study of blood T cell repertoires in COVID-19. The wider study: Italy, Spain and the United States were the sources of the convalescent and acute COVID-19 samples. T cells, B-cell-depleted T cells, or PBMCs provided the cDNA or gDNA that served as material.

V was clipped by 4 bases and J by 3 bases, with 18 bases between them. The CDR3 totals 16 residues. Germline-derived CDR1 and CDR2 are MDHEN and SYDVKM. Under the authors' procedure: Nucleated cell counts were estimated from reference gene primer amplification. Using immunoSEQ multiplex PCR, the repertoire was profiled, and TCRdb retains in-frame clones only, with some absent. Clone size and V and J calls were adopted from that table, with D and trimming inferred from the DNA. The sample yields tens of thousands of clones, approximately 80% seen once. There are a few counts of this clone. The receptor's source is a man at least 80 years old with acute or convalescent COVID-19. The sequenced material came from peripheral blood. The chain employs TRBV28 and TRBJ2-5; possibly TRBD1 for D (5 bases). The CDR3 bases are TGTGCCAGCAGTTCCCTCGGTGGCAGGGATGAAGAGACCCAGTACTTC. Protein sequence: CASSSLGGRDEETQYF.